The sequence of this T cell receptor (beta chain) was determined in a study of blood T cell repertoires in COVID-19. At the level of the study: Whether acute or convalescent, the COVID-19 samples came from the United States, Italy and Spain. Nucleic acid was either cDNA or gDNA, and it came from T cells, B-cell-depleted T cells, or PBMCs.

In the original workflow: Using reference gene primer amplification, nucleated cell counts were estimated. The data were produced by immunoSEQ multiplex PCR, yet TCRdb's version contains in-frame clones alone and is incomplete. That table supplies the V and J calls and clone size; D and trimming were determined from the DNA. Of about 270,000 clones in the sample, 75% to 95% were seen once. With 1 base removed from V and 4 bases from J, the gap between germline ends came to 7 bases. There are 13 residues in the CDR3. Germline values: CDR1 MNHEY, CDR2 SMNVEV (reference sequence). Seattle enrolled patients during active infection and tracked them longitudinally.

This sequence originates from a person in their late teens or twenties with COVID-19, enrolled during active disease. The chain joins TRBV27 to TRBJ1-1; D not resolved. Sequencing used peripheral blood. CDR3 bases: TGTGCCAGCAGTTTATTCCGGAGCACTGAAGCTTTCTTT. Its protein is CASSLFRSTEAFF.